This T cell receptor beta chain was recovered during a study of T cells in Graves' hyperthyroidism and ophthalmopathy. This clonotype appeared once. Patients with ophthalmopathy all had a Clinical Activity Score of at least 3, a NOSPECS grade of at least 4 and duration under 3 months. Using RNA transcripts as the source, TCR beta CDR3 regions were amplified. The TCR CDR3 first-round RT-PCR relied on the HTBI primer set. MiXCR, run by TCRdb on the multiplex PCR reads, gives a single entry per CDR3 protein. This repertoire shows around 490,000 distinct CDR3 sequences, just under 20% found once; its top ten account for approximately 50%. Sequencing input: blood. The source is a man aged 35 to 55 with Graves' ophthalmopathy.

The CDR3 spells CASSTTRGSSGNTIYF. For the CDR3, the DNA is TGTGCCAGCAGCACAACCAGGGGGAGCTCTGGAAACACCATATATTTT. The V gene is TRBV9, the J gene TRBJ1-3, with 7 bases matching TRBD1. The CDR3 loop spans 16 amino acids. Germline loops: CDR1 SGDLS, CDR2 YYNGEE. V was pared by 4 bases and J by 0 bases, with 7 bases of the junction left unmatched.